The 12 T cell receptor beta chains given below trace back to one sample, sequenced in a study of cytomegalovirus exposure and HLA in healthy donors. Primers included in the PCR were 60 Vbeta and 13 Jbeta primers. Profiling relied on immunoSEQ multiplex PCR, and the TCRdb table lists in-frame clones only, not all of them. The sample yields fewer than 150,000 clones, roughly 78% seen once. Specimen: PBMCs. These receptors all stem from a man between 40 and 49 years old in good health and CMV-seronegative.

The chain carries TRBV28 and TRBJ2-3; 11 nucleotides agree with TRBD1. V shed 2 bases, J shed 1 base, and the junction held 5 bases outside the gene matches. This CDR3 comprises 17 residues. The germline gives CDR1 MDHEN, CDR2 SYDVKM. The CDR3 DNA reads TGTGCCAGCAGTTTAGGGGGACAGGGGGAAGGCACAGATACGCAGTATTTT. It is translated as CASSLGGQGEGTDTQYF.

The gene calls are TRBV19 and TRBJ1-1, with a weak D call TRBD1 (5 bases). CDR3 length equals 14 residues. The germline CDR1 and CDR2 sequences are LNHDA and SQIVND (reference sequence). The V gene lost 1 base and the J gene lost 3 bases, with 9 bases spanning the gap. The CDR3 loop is CASSIGSRDTEAFF. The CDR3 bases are TGTGCCAGTAGTATAGGGTCCAGGGACACTGAAGCTTTCTTT.

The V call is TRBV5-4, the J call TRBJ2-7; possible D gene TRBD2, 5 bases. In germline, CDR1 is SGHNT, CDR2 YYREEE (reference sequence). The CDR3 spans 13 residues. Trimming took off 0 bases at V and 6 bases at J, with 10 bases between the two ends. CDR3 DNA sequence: TGTGCCAGCAGCTTGGCCGGGGTCTCCGAGCAGTACTTC. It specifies CASSLAGVSEQYF.

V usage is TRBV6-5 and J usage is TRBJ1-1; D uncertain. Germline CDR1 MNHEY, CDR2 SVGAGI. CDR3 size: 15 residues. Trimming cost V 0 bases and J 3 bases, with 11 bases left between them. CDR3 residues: CASSYSNGLDTEAFF. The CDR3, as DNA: TGTGCCAGCAGTTACTCGAACGGGTTGGACACTGAAGCTTTCTTT.

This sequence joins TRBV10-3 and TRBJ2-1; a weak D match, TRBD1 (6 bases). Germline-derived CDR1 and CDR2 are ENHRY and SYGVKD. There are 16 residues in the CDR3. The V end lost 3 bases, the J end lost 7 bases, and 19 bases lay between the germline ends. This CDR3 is CAISEATGIGPNEQFF. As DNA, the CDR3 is TGTGCCATCAGTGAAGCCACAGGGATCGGTCCTAATGAGCAGTTCTTC.

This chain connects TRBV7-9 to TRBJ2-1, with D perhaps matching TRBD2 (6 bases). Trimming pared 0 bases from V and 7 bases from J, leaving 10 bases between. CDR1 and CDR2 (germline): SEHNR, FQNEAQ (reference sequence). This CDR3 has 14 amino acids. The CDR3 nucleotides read TGTGCCAGCAGCTTAGCGCTGGGAGGTAATGAGCAGTTCTTC. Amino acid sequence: CASSLALGGNEQFF.

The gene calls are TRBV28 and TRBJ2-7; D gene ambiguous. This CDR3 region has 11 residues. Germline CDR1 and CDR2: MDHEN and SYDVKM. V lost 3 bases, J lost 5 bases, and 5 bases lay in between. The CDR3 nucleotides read TGTGCCAGCAGTTTCTCAGACGAGCAGTACTTC. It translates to CASSFSDEQYF.

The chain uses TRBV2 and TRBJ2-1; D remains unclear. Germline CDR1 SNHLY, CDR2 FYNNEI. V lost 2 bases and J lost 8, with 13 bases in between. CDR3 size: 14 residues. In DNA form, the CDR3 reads TGTGCCAGCAGTGAATTGATTAGCAGCGATGAGCAGTTCTTC. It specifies CASSELISSDEQFF.

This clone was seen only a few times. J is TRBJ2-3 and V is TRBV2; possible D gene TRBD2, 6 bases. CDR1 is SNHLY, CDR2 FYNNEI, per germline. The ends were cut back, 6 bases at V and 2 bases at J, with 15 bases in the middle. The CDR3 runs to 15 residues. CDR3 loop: CASRDPGGTTDTQYF. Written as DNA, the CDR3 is TGTGCCAGCAGAGACCCCGGGGGTACCACAGATACGCAGTATTTT.

CDR3 coding DNA: TGTGCCAGCAGTTTGGGGGCAGGGGGTACCGGGGAGCTGTTTTTT. Residues: CASSLGAGGTGELFF. The chain uses TRBV28 and TRBJ2-2, with 7 bases identical to TRBD1. The CDR3 runs 15 residues. V was pared by 3 bases and J by 5 bases, with 6 bases of the junction left unmatched. From germline, CDR1 is MDHEN and CDR2 SYDVKM.

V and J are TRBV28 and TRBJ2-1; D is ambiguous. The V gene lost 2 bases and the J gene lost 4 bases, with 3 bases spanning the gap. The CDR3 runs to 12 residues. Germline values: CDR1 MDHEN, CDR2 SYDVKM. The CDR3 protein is CASSLTYNEQFF. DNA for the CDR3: TGTGCCAGCAGTTTAACTTACAATGAGCAGTTCTTC.

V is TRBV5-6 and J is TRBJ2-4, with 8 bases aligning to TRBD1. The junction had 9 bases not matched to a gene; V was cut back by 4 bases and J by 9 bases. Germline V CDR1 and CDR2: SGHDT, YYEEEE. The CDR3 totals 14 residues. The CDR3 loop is CASSPDRGSGIQYF. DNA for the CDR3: TGTGCCAGCAGCCCAGACAGGGGAAGCGGCATTCAGTACTTC.